Shown below are 24 T cell receptor beta chains from a single sample sequenced in a study of technical replicates of blood from a few donors. Measured with immunoSEQ multiplex PCR; TCRdb has only the in-frame clones, and not every one. The table has around 80,000 clones, around nine tenths seen once; the top ten hold over 0.2%. The sequencing sample was made of T cells isolated from PBMCs. The receptors stem from a human donor in good health.

This chain joins TRBV29-1 and TRBJ1-4; TRBD1 matches at 7 bases. The junction had 12 bases not matched to a gene; V was cut back by 6 bases and J by 8 bases. This CDR3 comprises 14 residues. CDR1 SQVTM and CDR2 ANQGSEA come from the germline V gene. The CDR3, as DNA: TGCAGCGTAAGCGCCAAGGGGGCTTACGAAAAACTGTTTTTT. Encoded protein: CSVSAKGAYEKLFF.

J is TRBJ2-6 and V is TRBV21-1; the table's TRBD1 call for D was not verified on the DNA. TRBV21-1 is classified as a pseudogene. The CDR3 contains 19 residues. CDR3 residues: CASSKRTVARVSGANVLTF. The CDR3 bases are TGTGCCAGCAGCAAACGGACAGTCGCAAGGGTCTCTGGGGCCAACGTCCTGACTTTC.

This chain links TRBV5-1 with TRBJ1-2, with a tentative D call TRBD1 (6 bases). The CDR3 extends over 16 amino acids. Trimming removed 4 bases from V and 8 bases from J, with 24 bases in between. The germline V gene encodes CDR1 SGHRS and CDR2 YFSETQ. The DNA for the CDR3 is TGCGCCAGCAGCGTGGGGACACAGGGAGTGGTGCGAGGCTACACCTTC. It translates to CASSVGTQGVVRGYTF.

This chain uses TRBV6-4 with TRBJ2-5; D is perhaps TRBD1 (5 bases). Trimming removed 0 bases at V and 7 bases at J, with 9 bases between. Per the germline V gene, CDR1 is MRHNA and CDR2 is SNTAGT. The CDR3 totals 13 residues. In nucleotides, the CDR3 is TGTGCCAGCAGTGACTCGGACACAGGGACCCAGTACTTC. It specifies CASSDSDTGTQYF.

The genes are TRBV11-2 and TRBJ1-2; 8 bases map to TRBD1. Germline trimming cut 5 bases from V and 3 bases from J; bases unmatched to any gene: 8. This CDR3 has 15 residues. Germline loops: CDR1 SGHAT, CDR2 FQNNGV. This CDR3 is CASSPGQDPDYGYTF. CDR3 bases: TGTGCCAGCAGCCCGGGACAGGACCCCGACTATGGCTACACCTTC.

The V and J genes are TRBV6-5 and TRBJ2-2; D remains unclear. CDR1 is MNHEY and CDR2 is SVGAGI in the germline V gene. This CDR3 has 14 amino acids. The V and J ends lost 6 bases and 1 base respectively, with 9 bases between them. Here the CDR3 DNA reads TGTGCCAGCAGGGAACAGATGAACACCGGGGAGCTGTTTTTT. This sequence encodes CASREQMNTGELFF.

The chain employs TRBV28 and TRBJ2-1, with 10 bases that match TRBD2. Looked up from germline, CDR1 is MDHEN and CDR2 is SYDVKM. This CDR3 contains 15 residues. The V gene end was trimmed by 2 bases and the J gene end by 7 bases; junction bases not matched to a gene: 5. CDR3: CASSLTASGRNEQFF. CDR3 nucleotide sequence: TGTGCCAGCAGTTTAACGGCTAGCGGGAGAAATGAGCAGTTCTTC.

The V gene is TRBV10-1, the J gene TRBJ2-7; 8 positions match TRBD1. Germline V gene sequence: CDR1 WNHNN, CDR2 SYGVQD (reference sequence). J gave up 3 bases and V 1 base, and 5 bases lay outside the gene matches. CDR3 size: 15 residues. CDR3 sequence reads: CASSEFRDRHYEQYF. The CDR3 DNA reads TGCGCCAGCAGTGAGTTCCGGGACAGGCACTACGAGCAGTACTTC.

J is TRBJ2-2 and V is TRBV19; no firm D call. The germline V gene has CDR1 LNHDA and CDR2 SQIVND (reference sequence). The CDR3 covers 15 residues. V gave up 5 bases and J gave up 4 bases, with 14 bases separating them. CDR3 sequence: CASSSRDPGTGELFF. CDR3 nucleotide sequence: TGTGCCAGTAGTTCCAGAGACCCGGGCACCGGGGAGCTGTTTTTT.

V usage is TRBV15 and J usage is TRBJ2-1; maybe TRBD1 (6 bases). This CDR3 region has 15 residues. Trimming pared 3 bases from V and 1 base from J, leaving 10 bases between. Germline CDR1 LNHNV, CDR2 YYDKDF (reference sequence). CDR3 sequence reads: CATSSYRVSYNEQFF. The DNA for the CDR3 is TGTGCCACCAGCAGTTACAGGGTGTCCTACAATGAGCAGTTCTTC.

This chain links TRBV2 with TRBJ2-7; D perhaps matches TRBD2 (7 bases). Looked up from germline, CDR1 is SNHLY and CDR2 is FYNNEI. The CDR3 runs 13 residues. V shed 4 bases and J shed 2 bases, with 9 bases lying between them. The CDR3 region is CASSGEGAYEQYF. CDR3 bases: TGTGCCAGCAGTGGGGAGGGGGCCTACGAGCAGTACTTC.

This chain links TRBV19 with TRBJ2-7; 7 positions agree with TRBD1. V lost 5 bases to trimming and J lost 3 bases; unmatched junction nucleotides: 4. This CDR3 region has 13 residues. Germline values: CDR1 LNHDA, CDR2 SQIVND (reference sequence). The CDR3 spells CASSFGTDYEQYF. The CDR3 DNA reads as TGTGCCAGTAGTTTCGGGACAGACTACGAGCAGTACTTC.

This chain joins TRBV7-2 and TRBJ2-1; no reliable D call. Trimming pared 3 bases from V and 3 bases from J, leaving 15 bases between. CDR3 length: 16 residues. Per germline, CDR1 SGHTA and CDR2 FQGNSA. The CDR3 region is CASSFESWRVYNEQFF. The CDR3 DNA reads TGTGCCAGCAGCTTTGAGTCTTGGAGAGTCTACAATGAGCAGTTCTTC.

The rearrangement joins TRBV7-8 to TRBJ1-3, with a weak D call TRBD1 (6 bases). Germline lookup yields CDR1 SGHVS and CDR2 FQNEAQ. The V end lost 2 bases, the J end lost 5 bases, and 19 bases lay between the germline ends. CDR3 length equals 17 residues. This chain's CDR3 is CASSLYWTEGDRNTIYF. CDR3 DNA sequence: TGTGCCAGCAGCTTATATTGGACAGAGGGGGACCGAAACACCATATATTTT. The whole variable domain, filled in from reference TRBV7-8 and TRBJ1-3, reads GAGVSQSPRYKVAKRGQDVALRCDPISGHVSLFWYQQALGQGPEFLTYFQNEAQLDKSGLPSDRFFAERPEGSVSTLKIQRTQQEDSAVYLCASSLYWTEGDRNTIYFGEGSWLTVV.

The chain joins TRBV5-5 to TRBJ2-5; no firm D call. Germline V gives CDR1 SGHKS, CDR2 YYEKEE (reference sequence). The CDR3 totals 14 residues. V lost 6 bases to trimming and J lost 5 bases, with 17 bases between them. The DNA of the CDR3 is TGTGCCAGCACTCTCTTACAGCCTGGGGAGACCCAGTACTTC. This translates into CASTLLQPGETQYF.

This rearrangement joins TRBV5-1 to TRBJ2-7; D call uncertain. Germline loops: CDR1 SGHRS, CDR2 YFSETQ. This CDR3 region has 13 residues. The V gene lost 4 bases and the J gene lost 1 base, with 9 bases spanning the gap. Here the CDR3 DNA reads TGCGCCAGCAGCCCCCAGTATTCCTACGAGCAGTACTTC. This codes for CASSPQYSYEQYF.

In its sample, this clone was seen a few times. The genes are TRBV25-1 and TRBJ1-1, with 8 bases aligning to TRBD1. From germline, CDR1 is MGHDK and CDR2 SYGVNS. J gave up 4 bases and V 6 bases, and 7 bases lay outside the gene matches. The CDR3 is made up of 14 amino acids. The CDR3 DNA follows: TGTGCCAGCAGACAGGGGGGTGGTGCCACTGAAGCTTTCTTT. Its translation is CASRQGGGATEAFF.

This chain joins TRBV15 and TRBJ1-2; weak D call: TRBD1 (5 bases). The CDR3 has 14 amino acids. Germline values: CDR1 LNHNV, CDR2 YYDKDF (reference sequence). The V and J ends lost 5 bases and 4 bases respectively, with 14 bases between them. CDR3 bases: TGTGCCACCAGCCGGCGCAAAGACAGCTATGGCTACACCTTC. Encoded protein: CATSRRKDSYGYTF. The complete variable domain, with remaining parts taken from reference TRBV15 and TRBJ1-2, reads DAMVIQNPRYQVTQFGKPVTLSCSQTLNHNVMYWYQQKSSQAPKLLFHYYDKDFNNEADTPDNFQSRRPNTSFCFLDIRSPGLGDTAMYLCATSRRKDSYGYTFGSGTRLTVV.

The chain links TRBV28 to TRBJ2-3, with TRBD2 identical over 8 bases. The CDR3 contains 15 residues. With V trimmed by 2 bases and J by 2 bases, 3 bases remained unmatched. Germline assignment: CDR1 MDHEN and CDR2 SYDVKM. The CDR3 nucleotides are TGTGCCAGCAGTTTAGCGGGAGGATCCACAGATACGCAGTATTTT. It codes for CASSLAGGSTDTQYF.

The V gene is TRBV10-2, the J gene TRBJ2-1; 7 bases match TRBD2. The germline gives CDR1 WSHSY, CDR2 SAAADI. This CDR3 has 14 residues. V was clipped by 5 bases and J by 3 bases; unmatched bases: 4. This chain's CDR3 is CASSFAGDYNEQFF. The CDR3 DNA follows: TGCGCCAGCAGTTTCGCGGGGGACTACAATGAGCAGTTCTTC.

This sequence joins TRBV29-1 and TRBJ2-5, with 8 bases that match TRBD1. J gave up 3 bases and V 5 bases, and 11 bases lay outside the gene matches. In germline, CDR1 is SQVTM, CDR2 ANQGSEA. This CDR3 has 15 residues. The DNA of the CDR3 is TGCAGCGTTCTCCGGCGGACAGGGAGCAAAGAGACCCAGTACTTC. It is translated as CSVLRRTGSKETQYF.

The chain combines TRBV11-2 with TRBJ1-2; unclear D gene. The CDR3 is 12 residues long. Trimming took 2 bases from V and 5 from J, leaving 6 bases between them. Germline CDR1 is SGHAT and CDR2 is FQNNGV. CDR3 in DNA: TGTGCCAGCAGCTTACCGGGTTATGGCTACACCTTC. As protein: CASSLPGYGYTF. Complete variable domain (other parts from reference TRBV11-2 and TRBJ1-2): EAGVAQSPRYKIIEKRQSVAFWCNPISGHATLYWYQQILGQGPKLLIQFQNNGVVDDSQLPKDRFSAERLKGVDSTLKIQPAKLEDSAVYLCASSLPGYGYTFGSGTRLTVV.

V is TRBV6-6 and J is TRBJ2-5, with 9 bases lining up with TRBD2. The germline gives CDR1 MNHNY, CDR2 SVGAGI (reference sequence). The CDR3 has 14 amino acids. Trimming at V came to 2 bases and at J to 4 bases, leaving 2 bases not matched to a gene. CDR3 DNA: TGTGCCAGCAGTTACAATAGCGGGGGAGAGACCCAGTACTTC. Protein: CASSYNSGGETQYF.

The V call is TRBV19, the J call TRBJ1-5, with 9 bases lining up with TRBD1. The germline V gene has CDR1 LNHDA and CDR2 SQIVND (reference sequence). The CDR3 is 17 amino acids. Germline trimming cut 2 bases from V and 7 bases from J; bases unmatched to any gene: 12. This chain's CDR3 is CASSILHRQGDGQPQHF. The CDR3 DNA follows: TGTGCCAGTAGTATACTTCACCGACAGGGGGATGGACAGCCCCAGCATTTT.